A selection of T cell receptor beta chains follows, all from one sample in a study of blood T cell repertoires in COVID-19. Sequencing used immunoSEQ multiplex PCR; TCRdb keeps in-frame clones, though not all of them. The data hold 130,000 or so clones, with just over 85% observed a single time. The sample taken for sequencing was peripheral blood. Receptors originate from a woman aged 55-70 years with acute or convalescent COVID-19. Both conserved end residues are part of each CDR3. A D gene is named only where the DNA matches it firmly. The size field is filled for only some rows; it gives once, few, many or a size class.

v_gene,d_gene,j_gene,len,abundance,CDR3nt,CDR3aa
TRBV27,TRBD1,TRBJ2-6,18,NA,TGTGCCAGCAGTTTAGGGACAGGATTGAACTCTGGGGCCAACGTCCTGACTTTC,CASSLGTGLNSGANVLTF
TRBV7-9,NA,TRBJ2-2,15,NA,TGTGCCAGCAGCCGACAGGGAGGGAACACCGGGGAGCTGTTTTTT,CASSRQGGNTGELFF
TRBV10-2,TRBD1,TRBJ1-1,10,NA,TGCGCCAGCCAAGGGGGCGAAGCTTTCTTT,CASQGGEAFF
TRBV11-3,TRBD2,TRBJ2-3,20,NA,TGTGCCAGCAGCTTACCCGGGGAAATGGGGCTAGCGGGGAGCACAGATACGCAGTATTTT,CASSLPGEMGLAGSTDTQYF
TRBV7-2,NA,TRBJ1-1,13,NA,TGTGCCAGCAGCTTATCCGTGAACACTGAAGCTTTCTTT,CASSLSVNTEAFF
TRBV28,TRBD1,TRBJ2-7,16,once,TGTGCCAGCAGTCTTCCTCCTCCGGGACAGGGGGGCGAGCAGTACTTC,CASSLPPPGQGGEQYF
TRBV2,NA,TRBJ1-1,14,few,TGTGCCAGCCACCGGCAGGGTGGTGTCACTGAAGCTTTCTTT,CASHRQGGVTEAFF
TRBV6-5,TRBD2,TRBJ2-7,12,NA,TGTGCCAGCAGTTACGGGGGGGTCGAGCAGTACTTC,CASSYGGVEQYF
TRBV12-3/TRBV12-4,NA,TRBJ1-2,11,NA,TGTGCCAGCGCTGTTGGACTAGGACGGACCTTC,CASAVGLGRTF
TRBV2,TRBD2,TRBJ2-5,15,once,TGTGCCAGCAGTGCCTTAGGGACTAGCGGCGAGACCCAGTACTTC,CASSALGTSGETQYF
TRBV5-4,TRBD2,TRBJ2-7,16,NA,TGTGCCAGCAGCCCAACCCGGACTAGCGGCTCCTACGAGCAGTACTTC,CASSPTRTSGSYEQYF
TRBV7-2,NA,TRBJ2-1,13,NA,TGTGCCAGCAGCGCGGGACCAAACAATGAGCAGTTCTTC,CASSAGPNNEQFF
TRBV7-6,TRBD1,TRBJ2-1,18,NA,TGTGCCAGCAGCTACGGGACAGGGAACCTAGAACGATACAATGAGCAGTTCTTC,CASSYGTGNLERYNEQFF
TRBV5-1,NA,TRBJ2-2,14,many,TGCGCCAGCAGAGGGGTCTACAGTACCGGGGAGCTGTTTTTT,CASRGVYSTGELFF
TRBV9,TRBD1,TRBJ1-1,16,NA,TGTGCCAGCAGCGTAGGGGACAGCGTAATGAACACTGAAGCTTTCTTT,CASSVGDSVMNTEAFF
TRBV11-3,TRBD1,TRBJ2-2,14,NA,TGTGCCAGCAGCGCCAGACAGGGGACCGGGGAGCTGTTTTTT,CASSARQGTGELFF
TRBV9,NA,TRBJ2-3,17,few,TGTGCCAGCAGCCTCCTCTTCCTCGGGACTAGCACAGATACGCAGTATTTT,CASSLLFLGTSTDTQYF
TRBV7-6,NA,TRBJ2-5,15,NA,TGTGCCAGCAGCCCCGACGGACTCACGGGGGAGACCCAGTACTTC,CASSPDGLTGETQYF
TRBV7-2,TRBD2,TRBJ2-1,15,NA,TGTGCCAGCAGCTTAGACAGCGGGGGGGTAAGTGAGCAGTTCTTC,CASSLDSGGVSEQFF
TRBV5-1,TRBD1,TRBJ2-1,16,NA,TGCGCCAGCAGCTTGTTGGGGACAGGGGGCAGAAATGAGCAGTTCTTC,CASSLLGTGGRNEQFF
TRBV6-5,TRBD1,TRBJ1-2,14,NA,TGTGCCAGCAGTTACTCACACAGGGGGTATGGCTACACCTTC,CASSYSHRGYGYTF
TRBV4-1,NA,TRBJ1-3,15,few,TGCGCCAGCAGCCAAATGGGCGACTCTGGAAACACCATATATTTT,CASSQMGDSGNTIYF
TRBV27,TRBD1,TRBJ1-1,19,once,TGTGCCAGCAGTGAACCCCTACAGGGGGCGAACTTGCTGAACACTGAAGCTTTCTTT,CASSEPLQGANLLNTEAFF
TRBV4-2,NA,TRBJ1-2,14,few,TGTGCCAGCAGCCGGGTCGGGGTAGTCGATGGCTACACCTTC,CASSRVGVVDGYTF
TRBV28,TRBD2,TRBJ2-7,14,NA,TGTGCCAGCAGTTTAGCGGGGGTCTCCTACGAGCAGTACTTC,CASSLAGVSYEQYF
TRBV6-5,NA,TRBJ2-7,13,NA,TGTGCCAGCACTCCGACAGGCACCTACGAGCAGTACTTC,CASTPTGTYEQYF
TRBV2,TRBD1,TRBJ1-2,13,NA,TGTGCCAGCAGTTTGACAGGGAACTATGGCTACACCTTC,CASSLTGNYGYTF
TRBV28,TRBD1,TRBJ1-5,16,NA,TGTGCCGCGCGACAGGGGGGGATAGGGCCAAATCAGCCCCAGCATTTT,CAARQGGIGPNQPQHF
TRBV6-5,TRBD2,TRBJ2-1,16,NA,TGTGCCAGCAGTTACTCTCAGCGGGGGGGCCGCAATGAGCAGTTCTTC,CASSYSQRGGRNEQFF
TRBV9,TRBD2,TRBJ2-5,17,NA,TGTGCCAGCAGCGTAGCTACTAGCGGGGGCCACCAAGAGACCCAGTACTTC,CASSVATSGGHQETQYF
TRBV18,TRBD1,TRBJ2-1,15,NA,TGTGCCAGCTCACCGGGACAGGGAGCCTACAATGAGCAGTTCTTC,CASSPGQGAYNEQFF
TRBV9,TRBD1,TRBJ1-5,14,few,TGTGCCAGCAGCGTAGGGGGACAGGGCGCACCCCAGCATTTT,CASSVGGQGAPQHF
TRBV6-1,TRBD1,TRBJ2-1,12,NA,TGTGCCAGCAGTGAGACAGGGCATGAGCAGTTCTTC,CASSETGHEQFF
TRBV19,NA,TRBJ2-7,15,NA,TGTGCCAGTAGTATTCAAAGGGGACTTACCTACGAGCAGTACTTC,CASSIQRGLTYEQYF
TRBV19,NA,TRBJ1-4,14,NA,TGTGCCAGTAGTATGGGGGGTTATCATGAAAAACTGTTTTTT,CASSMGGYHEKLFF
TRBV7-6,TRBD1,TRBJ2-2,16,NA,TGTGCCAGCAGCCGAGACACAGGGGGCGACACCGGGGAGCTGTTTTTT,CASSRDTGGDTGELFF
TRBV11-3,TRBD1,TRBJ1-2,17,NA,TGTGCCAGCAGCTACGGACAGGGGGGGCCTAAATATGTTGGGTACACCTTC,CASSYGQGGPKYVGYTF
TRBV30,NA,TRBJ2-7,11,NA,TGTGCCTGGAGTCCCCGTTACGAGCAGTACTTC,CAWSPRYEQYF
TRBV4-3,TRBD1,TRBJ2-7,15,NA,TGCGCCAGCAGCCAAGATGACAGGGGGCGAGTCGAGCAGTACTTC,CASSQDDRGRVEQYF
TRBV9,TRBD2,TRBJ2-1,16,NA,TGTGCCAGCAGCGACATAGCGGGGGGGCCGATCAATGAGCAGTTCTTC,CASSDIAGGPINEQFF
TRBV7-2,TRBD1,TRBJ1-2,15,NA,TGTGCCAGCAGCCCATCCCGGGACAGTCTAATTTGGTACACCTTC,CASSPSRDSLIWYTF
TRBV2,NA,TRBJ1-6,13,NA,TGTGCCAGCAGTGAAGACGCGAGTTCACCCCTCCACTTT,CASSEDASSPLHF
TRBV12-3/TRBV12-4,TRBD1,TRBJ1-5,13,once,TGTGCCAGCAGTTTTAATGGACAGGGGGTCCAGCATTTT,CASSFNGQGVQHF
TRBV6-6,TRBD1,TRBJ1-5,16,NA,TGTGCCAGCAGACACCTTCTGACAGGGGAGCATCAGCCCCAGCATTTT,CASRHLLTGEHQPQHF
TRBV4-1,NA,TRBJ1-5,17,NA,TGCGCCAGCAGCCAAGTACAGGGCAGGAGGAGAGATCAGCCCCAGCATTTT,CASSQVQGRRRDQPQHF
TRBV9,NA,TRBJ2-7,15,NA,TGTGCCAGCAGCGCCTCGAAGGGGTCTACCTACGAGCAGTACTTC,CASSASKGSTYEQYF
TRBV15,NA,TRBJ1-2,15,NA,TGTGCCACCAGCAGAGGAGCTGGGGGGGCGCGTGGCTACACCTTC,CATSRGAGGARGYTF
TRBV18,TRBD1,TRBJ2-5,15,NA,TGTGCCAGCTCACCGGGACAGGGTAACCAAGAGACCCAGTACTTC,CASSPGQGNQETQYF
TRBV18,NA,TRBJ2-7,15,NA,TGTGCCAGCTCACCAAGTACCCTAGGCGGTTACGAGCAGTACTTC,CASSPSTLGGYEQYF
TRBV5-4,TRBD2,TRBJ2-1,16,NA,TGTGCCAGCAGCCCCGGGACTAAAGGGGTATACAATGAGCAGTTCTTC,CASSPGTKGVYNEQFF
TRBV7-2,NA,TRBJ1-5,14,NA,TGTGCCAGCAGCCCTTGGAGTACAAATCAGCCCCAGCATTTT,CASSPWSTNQPQHF
TRBV19,NA,TRBJ2-2,14,NA,TGTGCCAGTAGCCCCCAGACGAACACCGGGGAGCTGTTTTTT,CASSPQTNTGELFF
TRBV2,TRBD1,TRBJ1-1,11,NA,TGTGCCAGCAGTGAGGGACAGGCGGCTTTCTTT,CASSEGQAAFF
TRBV4-3,TRBD1,TRBJ1-6,16,NA,TGCGCCAGCAGCCAACCGGCTGACAGGGTTAATTCACCCCTCCACTTT,CASSQPADRVNSPLHF
TRBV27,NA,TRBJ2-2,14,NA,TGTGCCAGCTGGGGGAGGACGAACACCGGGGAGCTGTTTTTT,CASWGRTNTGELFF
TRBV7-2,NA,TRBJ1-1,14,NA,TGTGCCAGCAGCTTAACAGGGTTCGGCACTGAAGCTTTCTTT,CASSLTGFGTEAFF
TRBV28,NA,TRBJ1-4,14,few,TGTGCCAGCAGTCAACGGACAGCTCGGGAAAAACTGTTTTTT,CASSQRTAREKLFF